The 15 T cell receptor beta chains below all came from one sample that was sequenced in a study of technical replicates of blood from several donors (TCRdb year 2017). Library preparation employed the immunoSEQ multiplex PCR assay. Sourced from immuneACCESS, this table was stored by TCRdb with only in-frame sequences that have V and J called. A share of the clones is absent; for the studies checked, an unresolved V gene accounts for under half, and the remainder has no known explanation. This sample gives about 70,000 clones in total; roughly 96% of them show up just once. Of the sample, approximately 0.21% is held by the ten largest clones. Sequencing was carried out using T cells isolated from PBMCs. The receptors stem from a human donor in good health.

This CDR3 is CASSIGSSGQRLFF. DNA for the CDR3: TGTGCCAGTAGTATAGGAAGCTCGGGACAGAGACTGTTTTTT. The chain recombines TRBV19 with TRBJ2-2; TRBD1 aligns across 7 bases. The CDR3 spans 14 residues. Trimming at V came to 1 base and at J to 14 bases, leaving 10 bases not matched to a gene. Germline CDR1 reads LNHDA; CDR2 reads SQIVND (reference sequence).

This clone was detected once. The chain carries TRBV5-1 and TRBJ2-7; D remains ambiguous. Germline CDR1 SGHRS, CDR2 YFSETQ. Between the trimmed V and J ends, which lost 4 bases and 3 bases, there was a span of 8 bases. This CDR3 region has 12 residues. The CDR3 sequence is CASSEDFYEQYF. The CDR3 DNA is TGCGCCAGCAGCGAAGACTTCTACGAGCAGTACTTC.

This rearrangement joins TRBV28 to TRBJ2-7; the match to TRBD1 covers 7 bases. The CDR3 covers 14 residues. Germline CDR1 and CDR2: MDHEN and SYDVKM. V lost 5 bases, J lost 4 bases, and 8 bases stayed unmatched. CDR3 DNA sequence: TGTGCCAGCAGTAGAACCGGGACAGCTTACGAGCAGTACTTC. The encoded protein is CASSRTGTAYEQYF.

The V call is TRBV28, the J call TRBJ1-5; TRBD1 matches 9 bases. The germline gives CDR1 MDHEN, CDR2 SYDVKM. This CDR3 is 18 amino acids long. V gave up 2 bases and J gave up 3 bases; unmatched junction bases: 11. Here the CDR3 DNA reads TGTGCCAGCAGTTTAGGTGGGACAGGGCTACTCCTCAATCAGCCCCAGCATTTT. This translates into CASSLGGTGLLLNQPQHF.

The rearrangement links TRBV4-1 to TRBJ2-3; 7 nucleotides align to TRBD2. CDR1 is MGHRA and CDR2 is YSYEKL in the germline V gene. V was clipped by 3 bases and J by 3 bases; unmatched bases: 9. CDR3 size: 16 residues. CDR3 bases: TGCGCCAGCAGCCAGGGCGGACTAGTACATACAGATACGCAGTATTTT. Its translation: CASSQGGLVHTDTQYF.

This clone was recorded only once. The chain recombines TRBV27 with TRBJ1-2; 8 nucleotides match TRBD1. Losses at the gene ends were 6 bases for V and 7 bases for J; bases not matched to a gene: 7. The CDR3 spans 13 residues. The germline V gene has CDR1 MNHEY and CDR2 SMNVEV (reference sequence). CDR3 protein: CASSPGTGFGYTF. DNA for the CDR3: TGTGCCAGCAGCCCTGGGACAGGTTTTGGCTACACCTTC.

The rearrangement joins TRBV15 to TRBJ2-1, with D possibly being TRBD1 (5 bases). Trimming pared 5 bases from V and 5 bases from J, leaving 13 bases between. The CDR3 totals 14 residues. CDR1 and CDR2 from the germline V gene are LNHNV and YYDKDF (reference sequence). CDR3 sequence reads: CATSARSTDNEQFF. DNA of the CDR3: TGTGCCACCAGCGCGAGATCGACAGACAATGAGCAGTTCTTC.

A single count supports this clone. The V and J genes are TRBV7-2 and TRBJ2-1; 8 nucleotides agree with TRBD2. The J segment lost 6 bases and the V segment lost 2 bases, leaving 9 bases of the junction unmatched. The CDR3 contains 16 residues. Germline values: CDR1 SGHTA, CDR2 FQGNSA. CDR3 loop: CASSLSGSGLVNEQFF. CDR3 DNA: TGTGCCAGCAGCTTAAGCGGGAGTGGTCTGGTCAATGAGCAGTTCTTC. Variable domain in full (rest from reference TRBV7-2 and TRBJ2-1): GAGVSQSPSNKVTEKGKDVELRCDPISGHTALYWYRQSLGQGLEFLIYFQGNSAPDKSGLPSDRFSAERTGGSVSTLTIQRTQQEDSAVYLCASSLSGSGLVNEQFFGPGTRLTVL.

This sequence joins TRBV29-1 and TRBJ2-7, with TRBD1 matching over 10 bases. In germline, CDR1 is SQVTM, CDR2 ANQGSEA. The CDR3 spans 13 residues. V shed 1 base, J shed 3 bases, and the junction held 0 bases outside the gene matches. The DNA for the CDR3 is TGCAGCGTTGAAGGGACAGGGGGCTACGAGCAGTACTTC. Its protein is CSVEGTGGYEQYF.

The chain carries TRBV7-3 and TRBJ1-3; D may be TRBD1 (5 bases). The V and J ends lost 2 bases and 14 bases respectively, with 16 bases between them. The CDR3 extends over 13 amino acids. Germline V lookup: CDR1 SGHTA, CDR2 FQGTGA. The CDR3 coding sequence is TGTGCCAGCAGCTTAGGTTCCGGGGGAACCCTATATTTT. Amino acids: CASSLGSGGTLYF.

The rearrangement links TRBV16 to TRBJ1-1; D gene uncertain. The germline V gene encodes CDR1 KGHSY and CDR2 FQNENV. V was cut by 0 bases and J by 0 bases, with 5 bases left in between. CDR3 size: 14 residues. The CDR3 bases are TGTGCCAGCAGCCAATCGGCCATGAACACTGAAGCTTTCTTT. Translation gives CASSQSAMNTEAFF.

The gene calls are TRBV6-5 and TRBJ2-7, with 15 bases lining up with TRBD2. The germline CDR1 and CDR2 sequences are MNHEY and SVGAGI. The length of the CDR3 is 16 residues. J gave up 3 bases and V 4 bases, and 4 bases lay outside the gene matches. For the CDR3, the DNA is TGTGCCAGCAGTTCGGGACTAGCGGGAGGTGACTACGAGCAGTACTTC. This sequence encodes CASSSGLAGGDYEQYF.

This chain connects TRBV7-7 to TRBJ2-5, with 15 bases identical to TRBD2. V shed 4 bases, J shed 5 bases, and the junction held 2 bases outside the gene matches. The CDR3 sequence is 15 residues long. Germline CDR1 SSHAT, CDR2 FNYEAQ (reference sequence). CDR3 residues: CASSSGLAGGETQYF. The CDR3 coding sequence is TGTGCCAGCAGCTCTGGACTAGCGGGAGGGGAGACCCAGTACTTC.

J is TRBJ2-7 and V is TRBV5-1; TRBD2 matches at 14 bases. The J segment lost 6 bases and the V segment lost 3 bases, leaving 2 bases of the junction unmatched. The germline gives CDR1 SGHRS, CDR2 YFSETQ. CDR3 length: 14 residues. The CDR3 bases are TGCGCCAGCAGCTCTGGGACTAGCGGGAGCGAGCAGTACTTC. This codes for CASSSGTSGSEQYF.

This clone is a singleton in its sample. The chain is built from TRBV4-2 and TRBJ2-3; no reliable D call. V was clipped by 2 bases and J by 8 bases, with 5 bases between them. Germline values: CDR1 LGHNA, CDR2 YNFKEQ. The CDR3 has 11 residues. The DNA for the CDR3 is TGTGCCAGCAGCCAACCGGGTACGCAGTATTTT. Amino acids: CASSQPGTQYF.